The entry that follows covers one T cell receptor (beta chain) sequence. In this sample, this clonotype turned up many times. Its antigen specificity is not known. One base away there is no much larger clone; base qualities are not given. Per the germline V gene, MDHEN is the CDR1 and SYDVKM is the CDR2. The CDR3 has 16 amino acids, counting the end cysteine and phenylalanine. Of the read, only the CDR3 DNA is kept; its 48 bases are in frame from base 1. V ends up 1 base short and J 5 bases short, with an unmatched junction base count of 8. The data derive from a study of CD8 T cells in ankylosing spondylitis (dated by TCRdb to 2017 to 2019). Turning to the overall study: The study set out to find disease-linked TCR variants by profiling T cell receptor beta repertoires in ankylosing spondylitis patients and healthy donors. The full study cohort was made up of under 30 ankylosing spondylitis patients and 108 healthy donors. Peripheral blood samples were taken, and synovial fluid was additionally collected from ankylosing spondylitis patients. Paper-wide results and their limitations: The disease-linked clones showed a CD8+ phenotype and occurred at relatively low frequencies in peripheral blood. Some motif variants were previously reported in synovial fluid and blood of reactive arthritis patients, suggesting common disease-initiation mechanisms. According to the report, matched synovial fluid samples from ankylosing spondylitis patients were significantly enriched for the disease-linked clones. A TCR beta motif made up of eight or nine highly homologous amino acid variants appeared to be characteristic of blood from ankylosing spondylitis patients.

Sequencing was performed on an Illumina HiSeq 2500. TCR beta libraries were prepared by quantitative 5'-RACE with molecular barcodes. The source study handled its data this way. To identify disease-linked TCR variants, a new computational method was used, one built on a probabilistic model of VDJ rearrangement. TCRdb reprocessed the public reads (quality trimming at Q25 with fastp, clone calling with MiXCR) and kept in-frame beta chains. Identical CDR3 protein sequences are pooled into one entry, listed with their most common genes and DNA. These V and J calls are TCRdb output, not the study's own analysis. The sample table contains roughly 440,000 distinct CDR3 sequences; only one count was recorded for 15% to 20% of them. Over 1% of the sample is in the top ten clones.

Sequencing was carried out using blood, either unsorted or a sorted T cell fraction (not recorded which). The chain employs TRBV28 and TRBJ2-7, with 10 bases aligning to TRBD1. This TCR derives from a male donor with ankylosing spondylitis. The CDR3 reads as follows: CASSLLGQGVLDEQYF. The sequenced DNA: TGTGCCAGCAGTTTATTAGGACAGGGGGTTTTGGACGAGCAGTACTTC.